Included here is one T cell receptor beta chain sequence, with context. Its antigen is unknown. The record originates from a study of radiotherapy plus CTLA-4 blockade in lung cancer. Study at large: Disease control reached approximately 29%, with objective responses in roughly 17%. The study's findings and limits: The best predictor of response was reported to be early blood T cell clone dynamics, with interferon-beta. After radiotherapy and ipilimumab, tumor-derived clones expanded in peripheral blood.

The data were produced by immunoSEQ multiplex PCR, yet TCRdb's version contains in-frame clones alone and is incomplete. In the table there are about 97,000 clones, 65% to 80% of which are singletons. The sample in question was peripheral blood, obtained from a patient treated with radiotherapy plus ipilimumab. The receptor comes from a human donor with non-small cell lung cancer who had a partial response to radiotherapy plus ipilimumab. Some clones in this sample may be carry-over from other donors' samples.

The CDR3 region has the DNA TGTGCCACCAACCTCCCGGGACAGTACAATGAGCAGTTCTTC. This sequence encodes CATNLPGQYNEQFF. The J gene is TRBJ2-1, the V gene TRBV15; 7 bases fit TRBD1. The CDR3 contains 14 residues. V lost 7 bases and J lost 4; bases outside the gene matches: 7. Germline-derived CDR1 and CDR2 are LNHNV and YYDKDF (reference sequence).